This TCR beta chain emerged from a study of regulatory T cells in long-lasting Graves disease. Building of the TCR beta libraries involved iRepertoire HTBI primers and Arm-PCR of CDR3 regions. Each CDR3 protein gets one entry after TCRdb re-called the multiplex PCR reads with MiXCR. The sample lists approximately 460,000 distinct CDR3 sequences; 15% to 20% were seen once. The time point denotes: newly diagnosed GD, antithyroid drugs for less than 3 months. RNA extracted from PBMCs served as the sequencing template. This CDR3 is 14 amino acids long. With 1 base removed from V and 7 bases from J, the gap between germline ends came to 16 bases. In germline, CDR1 is GTSNPN, CDR2 SVGIG (reference sequence). This clonotype was observed at least ten times. These sequences were also reported in another study, on T cells in Graves' hyperthyroidism and ophthalmopathy. According to that study: Exclusion of patients followed from uncontrolled infection, other autoimmune disease, pregnancy or lactation.

The TCR comes from a woman aged 25 to 39 with Graves disease. This chain connects TRBV30 to TRBJ1-1, with D perhaps matching TRBD1 (6 bases). Material: peripheral blood mononuclear cells (PBMCs), obtained at new diagnosis, from a patient treated with antithyroid drugs. Here the CDR3 reads CAWSDQGILGEAFF. The CDR3 DNA reads as TGTGCCTGGAGTGATCAGGGGATATTGGGTGAAGCTTTCTTT. The variable domain in full, with the rest retrieved from reference TRBV30 and TRBJ1-1, is SQTIHQWPATLVQPVGSPLSLECTVEGTSNPNLYWYRQAAGRGLQLLFYSVGIGQISSEVPQNLSASRPQDRQFILSSKKLLLSDSGFYLCAWSDQGILGEAFFGQGTRLTVV.